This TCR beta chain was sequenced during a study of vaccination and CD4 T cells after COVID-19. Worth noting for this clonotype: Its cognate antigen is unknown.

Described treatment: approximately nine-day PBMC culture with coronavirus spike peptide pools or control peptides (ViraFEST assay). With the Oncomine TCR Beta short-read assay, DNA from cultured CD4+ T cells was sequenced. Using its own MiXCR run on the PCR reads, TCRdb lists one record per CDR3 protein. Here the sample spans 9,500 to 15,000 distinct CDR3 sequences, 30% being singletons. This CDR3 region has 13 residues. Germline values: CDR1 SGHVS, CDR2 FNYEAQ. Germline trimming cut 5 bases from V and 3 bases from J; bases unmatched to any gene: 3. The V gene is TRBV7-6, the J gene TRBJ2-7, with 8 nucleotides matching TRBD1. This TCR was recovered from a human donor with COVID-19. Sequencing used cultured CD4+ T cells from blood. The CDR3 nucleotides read TGTGCCAGCAGCAGAGGACAGGGCTACGAGCAGTACTTC. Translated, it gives CASSRGQGYEQYF.